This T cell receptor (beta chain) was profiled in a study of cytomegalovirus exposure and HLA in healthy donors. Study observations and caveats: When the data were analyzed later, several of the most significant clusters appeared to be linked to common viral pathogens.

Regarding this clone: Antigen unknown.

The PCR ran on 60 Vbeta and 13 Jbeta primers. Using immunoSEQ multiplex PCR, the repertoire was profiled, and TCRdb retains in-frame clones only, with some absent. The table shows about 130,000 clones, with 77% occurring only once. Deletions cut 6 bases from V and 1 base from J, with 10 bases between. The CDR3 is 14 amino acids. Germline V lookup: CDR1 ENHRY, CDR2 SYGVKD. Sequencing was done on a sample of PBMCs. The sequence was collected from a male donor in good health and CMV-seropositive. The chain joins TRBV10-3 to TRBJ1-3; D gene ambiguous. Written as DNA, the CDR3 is TGTGCCATCAGGCCGGCGGGATCTGGAAACACCATATATTTT. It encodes CAIRPAGSGNTIYF.